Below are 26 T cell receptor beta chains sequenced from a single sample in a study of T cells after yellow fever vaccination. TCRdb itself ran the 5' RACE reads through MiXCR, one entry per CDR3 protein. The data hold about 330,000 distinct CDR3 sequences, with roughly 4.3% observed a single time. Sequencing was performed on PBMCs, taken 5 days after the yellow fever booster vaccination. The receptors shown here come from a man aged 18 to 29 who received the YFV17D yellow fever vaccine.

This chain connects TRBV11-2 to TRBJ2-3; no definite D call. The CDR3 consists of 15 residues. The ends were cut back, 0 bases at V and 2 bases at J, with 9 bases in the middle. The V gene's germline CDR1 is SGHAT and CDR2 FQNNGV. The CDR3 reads CASSLDPLFTDTQYF. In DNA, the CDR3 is TGTGCCAGCAGCTTAGATCCCCTCTTCACAGATACGCAGTATTTT.

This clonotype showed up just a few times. CDR3: CASSLQGVPGYGYTF. Written as DNA, the CDR3 is TGTGCCAGCAGCTTGCAGGGGGTGCCCGGGTATGGCTACACCTTC. The chain combines TRBV5-4 with TRBJ1-2, with TRBD1 matching over 7 bases. CDR3 size: 15 residues. Unmatched junction bases numbered 8, after V lost 1 base and J lost 5 bases. Looked up from germline, CDR1 is SGHNT and CDR2 is YYREEE (reference sequence).

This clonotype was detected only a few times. DNA of the CDR3: TGTGCCAGCAGCCAAGTCCTCCAAAGGAGTCAGCCCCAGCATTTT. Its protein product is CASSQVLQRSQPQHF. The chain links TRBV4-2 to TRBJ1-5; D unclear. The CDR3 covers 15 residues. V was trimmed by 1 base and J by 6 bases, leaving 13 bases between them. Germline CDR1 LGHNA, CDR2 YNFKEQ.

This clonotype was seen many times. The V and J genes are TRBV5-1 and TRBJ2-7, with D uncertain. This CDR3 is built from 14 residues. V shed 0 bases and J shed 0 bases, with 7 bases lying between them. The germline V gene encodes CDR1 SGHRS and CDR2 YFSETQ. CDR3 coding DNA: TGCGCCAGCAGCTTGGGTTCGGGCTCCTACGAGCAGTACTTC. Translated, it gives CASSLGSGSYEQYF.

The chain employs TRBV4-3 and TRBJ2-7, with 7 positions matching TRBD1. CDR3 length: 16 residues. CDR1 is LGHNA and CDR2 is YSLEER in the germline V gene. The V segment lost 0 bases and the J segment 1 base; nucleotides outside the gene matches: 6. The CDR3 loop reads CASSQDRDRESYEQYF. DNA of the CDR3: TGCGCCAGCAGCCAAGATCGTGACAGGGAGTCCTACGAGCAGTACTTC.

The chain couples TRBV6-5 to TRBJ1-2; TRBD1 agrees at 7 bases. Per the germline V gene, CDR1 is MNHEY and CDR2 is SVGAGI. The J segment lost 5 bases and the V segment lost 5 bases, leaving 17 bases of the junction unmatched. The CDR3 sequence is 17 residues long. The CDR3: CASSRFPPHRGEYGYTF. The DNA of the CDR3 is TGTGCCAGCAGTCGATTCCCGCCTCACAGGGGCGAATATGGCTACACCTTC.

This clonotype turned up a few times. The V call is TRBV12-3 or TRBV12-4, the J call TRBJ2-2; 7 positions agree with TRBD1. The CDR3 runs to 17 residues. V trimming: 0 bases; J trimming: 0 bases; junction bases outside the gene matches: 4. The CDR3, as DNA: TGTGCCAGCAGTTTAGCCCTGACAGGGACGAACACCGGGGAGCTGTTTTTT. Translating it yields CASSLALTGTNTGELFF.

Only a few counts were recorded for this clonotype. Here the CDR3 reads CASSTTGGSNIQYF. Written as DNA, the CDR3 is TGCGCCAGCAGCACGACAGGGGGGTCAAACATTCAGTACTTC. The gene calls are TRBV5-1 and TRBJ2-4, with 9 bases identical to TRBD1. The CDR3 runs 14 residues. Trimming took 4 bases from V and 6 from J; bases not matched to a gene: 5. The germline gives CDR1 SGHRS, CDR2 YFSETQ. Full variable domain (rest looked up from reference TRBV5-1 and TRBJ2-4): KAGVTQTPRYLIKTRGQQVTLSCSPISGHRSVSWYQQTPGQGLQFLFEYFSETQRNKGNFPGRFSGRQFSNSRSEMNVSTLELGDSALYLCASSTTGGSNIQYFGAGTRLSVL.

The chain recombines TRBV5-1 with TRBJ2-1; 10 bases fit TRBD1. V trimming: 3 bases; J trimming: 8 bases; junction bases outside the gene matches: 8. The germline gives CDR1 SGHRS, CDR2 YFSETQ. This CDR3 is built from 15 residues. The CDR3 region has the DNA TGCGCCAGCAGCTCCACCGGGACAGGGGTGGATGAGCAGTTCTTC. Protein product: CASSSTGTGVDEQFF.

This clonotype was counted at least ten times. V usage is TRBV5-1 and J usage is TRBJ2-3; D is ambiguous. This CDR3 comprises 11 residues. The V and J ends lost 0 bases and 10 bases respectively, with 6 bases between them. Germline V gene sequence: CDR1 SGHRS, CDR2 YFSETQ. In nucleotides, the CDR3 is TGCGCCAGCAGCTTGGAAGGAGCGCAGTATTTT. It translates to CASSLEGAQYF.

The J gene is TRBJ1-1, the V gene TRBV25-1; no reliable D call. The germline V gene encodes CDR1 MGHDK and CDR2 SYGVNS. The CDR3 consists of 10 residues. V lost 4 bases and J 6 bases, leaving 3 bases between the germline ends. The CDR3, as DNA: TGTGCCAGCAGTGGTCCTGAAGCTTTCTTT. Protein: CASSGPEAFF.

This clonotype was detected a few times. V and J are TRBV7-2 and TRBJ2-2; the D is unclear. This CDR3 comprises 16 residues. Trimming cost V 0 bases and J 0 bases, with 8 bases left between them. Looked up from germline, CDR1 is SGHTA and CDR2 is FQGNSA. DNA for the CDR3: TGTGCCAGCAGCTTAGCGGCTACACCGAACACCGGGGAGCTGTTTTTT. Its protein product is CASSLAATPNTGELFF.

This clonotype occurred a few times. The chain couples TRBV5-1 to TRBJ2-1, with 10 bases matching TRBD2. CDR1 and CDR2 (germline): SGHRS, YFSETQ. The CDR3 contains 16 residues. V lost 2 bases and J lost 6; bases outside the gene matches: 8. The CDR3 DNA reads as TGCGCCAGCAGCTTTGACCCGGGACTAGCGATCAATGAGCAGTTCTTC. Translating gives CASSFDPGLAINEQFF.

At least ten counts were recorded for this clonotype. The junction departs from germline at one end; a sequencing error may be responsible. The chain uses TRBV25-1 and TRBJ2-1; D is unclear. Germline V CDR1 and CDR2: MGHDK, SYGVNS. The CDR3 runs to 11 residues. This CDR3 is CASREYNEQFF. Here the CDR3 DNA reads TGTGCCAGCAGGGAATACAATGAGCAGTTCTTC.

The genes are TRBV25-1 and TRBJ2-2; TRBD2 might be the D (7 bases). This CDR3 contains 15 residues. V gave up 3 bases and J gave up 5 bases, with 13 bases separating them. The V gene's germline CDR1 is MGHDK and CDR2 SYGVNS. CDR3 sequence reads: CASSETGGRTGELFF. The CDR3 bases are TGTGCCAGCAGTGAGACGGGGGGCCGAACCGGGGAGCTGTTTTTT.

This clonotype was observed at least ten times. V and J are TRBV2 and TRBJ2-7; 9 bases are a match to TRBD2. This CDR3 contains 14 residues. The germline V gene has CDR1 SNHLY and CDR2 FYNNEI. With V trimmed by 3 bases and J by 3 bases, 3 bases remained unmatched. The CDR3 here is CASSEAAGGYEQYV. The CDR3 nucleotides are TGTGCCAGCAGTGAGGCAGCGGGGGGCTACGAGCAGTACGTC.

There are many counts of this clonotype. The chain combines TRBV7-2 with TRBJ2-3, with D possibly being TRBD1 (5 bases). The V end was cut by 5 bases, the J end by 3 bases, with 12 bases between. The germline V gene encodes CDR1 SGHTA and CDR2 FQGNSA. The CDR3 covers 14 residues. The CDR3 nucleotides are TGTGCCAGCAGCCAGGGTCGGGTAACAGATACGCAGTATTTT. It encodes CASSQGRVTDTQYF.

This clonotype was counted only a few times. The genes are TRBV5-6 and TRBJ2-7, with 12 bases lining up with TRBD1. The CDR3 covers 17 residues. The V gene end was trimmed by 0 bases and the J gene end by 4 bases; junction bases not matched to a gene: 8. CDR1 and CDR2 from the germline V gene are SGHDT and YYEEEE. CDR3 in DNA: TGTGCCAGCAGCTTGGATGTAGGGACAGGGGGCGGTTACGAGCAGTACTTC. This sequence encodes CASSLDVGTGGGYEQYF.

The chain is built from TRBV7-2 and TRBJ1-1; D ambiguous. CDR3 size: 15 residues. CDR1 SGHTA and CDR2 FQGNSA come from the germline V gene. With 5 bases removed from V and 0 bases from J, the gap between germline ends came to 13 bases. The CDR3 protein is CASSVAGILNTEAFF. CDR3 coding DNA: TGTGCCAGCAGCGTCGCCGGGATATTGAACACTGAAGCTTTCTTT.

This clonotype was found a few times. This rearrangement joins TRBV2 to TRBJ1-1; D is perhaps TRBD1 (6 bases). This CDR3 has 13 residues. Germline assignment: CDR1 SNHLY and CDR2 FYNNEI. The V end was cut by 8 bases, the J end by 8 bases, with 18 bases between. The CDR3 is CASWVQQGKEAFF. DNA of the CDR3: TGTGCCAGCTGGGTACAGCAGGGGAAAGAAGCTTTCTTT.

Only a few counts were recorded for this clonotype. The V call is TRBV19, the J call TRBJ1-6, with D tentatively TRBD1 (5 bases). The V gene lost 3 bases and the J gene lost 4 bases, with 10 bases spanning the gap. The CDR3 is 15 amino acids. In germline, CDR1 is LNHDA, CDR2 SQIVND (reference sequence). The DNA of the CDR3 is TGTGCCAGTAGTATCGGGGCTCGGTATAATTCACCCCTCCACTTT. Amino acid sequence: CASSIGARYNSPLHF. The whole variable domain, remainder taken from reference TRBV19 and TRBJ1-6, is DGGITQSPKYLFRKEGQNVTLSCEQNLNHDAMYWYRQDPGQGLRLIYYSQIVNDFQKGDIAEGYSVSREKKESFPLTVTSAQKNPTAFYLCASSIGARYNSPLHFGNGTRLTVT.

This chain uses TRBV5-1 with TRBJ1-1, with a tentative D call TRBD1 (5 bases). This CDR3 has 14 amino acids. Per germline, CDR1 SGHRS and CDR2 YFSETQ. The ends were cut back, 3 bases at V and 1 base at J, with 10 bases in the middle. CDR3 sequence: CASSWDGGNTEAFF. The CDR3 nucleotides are TGCGCCAGCAGCTGGGACGGTGGGAACACTGAAGCTTTCTTT.

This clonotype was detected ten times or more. The CDR3 DNA reads as TGTGCCAGCAGCTTGTCGGACAGACTCGCTGAAGCTTTCTTT. The encoded protein is CASSLSDRLAEAFF. The chain has TRBV13 and TRBJ1-1; TRBD1 is a possible D gene (6 bases). Trimming pared 3 bases from V and 6 bases from J, leaving 14 bases between. Germline V gene lookup returns CDR1 PRHDT and CDR2 FYEKMQ (reference sequence). The CDR3 consists of 14 residues.

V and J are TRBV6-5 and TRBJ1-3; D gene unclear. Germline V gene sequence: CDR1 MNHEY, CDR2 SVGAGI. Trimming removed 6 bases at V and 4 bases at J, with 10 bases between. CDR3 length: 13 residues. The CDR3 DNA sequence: TGTGCCAGCAGGGACTTTATGGGAAACACCATATATTTT. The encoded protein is CASRDFMGNTIYF.

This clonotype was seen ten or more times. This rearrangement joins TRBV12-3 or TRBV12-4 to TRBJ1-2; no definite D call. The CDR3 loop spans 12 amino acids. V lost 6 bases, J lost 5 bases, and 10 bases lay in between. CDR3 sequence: CASSPGSYGYTF. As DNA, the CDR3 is TGTGCCAGCAGCCCGGGATCTTATGGCTACACCTTC.

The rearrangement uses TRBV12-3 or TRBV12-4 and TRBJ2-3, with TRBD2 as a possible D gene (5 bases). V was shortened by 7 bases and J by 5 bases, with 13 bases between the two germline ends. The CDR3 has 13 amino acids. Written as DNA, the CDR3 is TGTGCCAGCACCTTAAGAGGAGGAGATACGCAGTATTTT. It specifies CASTLRGGDTQYF.